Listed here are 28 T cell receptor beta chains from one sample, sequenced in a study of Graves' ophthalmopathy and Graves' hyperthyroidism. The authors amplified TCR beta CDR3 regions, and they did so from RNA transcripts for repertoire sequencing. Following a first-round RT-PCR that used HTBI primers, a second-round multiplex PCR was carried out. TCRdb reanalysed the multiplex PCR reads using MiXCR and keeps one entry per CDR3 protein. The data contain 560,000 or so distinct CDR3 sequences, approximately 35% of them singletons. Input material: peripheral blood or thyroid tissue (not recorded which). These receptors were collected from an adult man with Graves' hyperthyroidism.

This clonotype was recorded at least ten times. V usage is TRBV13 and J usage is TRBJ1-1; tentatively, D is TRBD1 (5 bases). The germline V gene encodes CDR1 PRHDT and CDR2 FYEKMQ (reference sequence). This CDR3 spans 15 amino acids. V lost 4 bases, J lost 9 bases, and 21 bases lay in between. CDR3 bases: TGTGCCAGCAGCTCCAAACAGGTAGGAGGACCCCAAGCTTTCTTT. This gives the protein CASSSKQVGGPQAFF. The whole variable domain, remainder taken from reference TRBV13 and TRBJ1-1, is AAGVIQSPRHLIKEKRETATLKCYPIPRHDTVYWYQQGPGQDPQFLISFYEKMQSDKGSIPDRFSAQQFSDYHSELNMSSLELGDSALYFCASSSKQVGGPQAFFGQGTRLTVV.

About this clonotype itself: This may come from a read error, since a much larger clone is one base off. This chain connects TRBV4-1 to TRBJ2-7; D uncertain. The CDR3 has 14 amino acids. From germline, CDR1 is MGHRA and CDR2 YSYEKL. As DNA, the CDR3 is TGCGCCAGCAGCCACGTTGGGTTCGCCTACGAGCAGTGCTTC. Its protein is CASSHVGFAYEQCF.

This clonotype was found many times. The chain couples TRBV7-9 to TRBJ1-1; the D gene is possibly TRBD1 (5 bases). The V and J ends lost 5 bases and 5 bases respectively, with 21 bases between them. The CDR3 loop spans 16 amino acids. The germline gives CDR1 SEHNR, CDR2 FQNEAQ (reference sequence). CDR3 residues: CASSPFIGERGTEAFF. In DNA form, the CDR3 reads TGTGCCAGCAGCCCGTTTATTGGGGAAAGGGGTACTGAAGCTTTCTTT.

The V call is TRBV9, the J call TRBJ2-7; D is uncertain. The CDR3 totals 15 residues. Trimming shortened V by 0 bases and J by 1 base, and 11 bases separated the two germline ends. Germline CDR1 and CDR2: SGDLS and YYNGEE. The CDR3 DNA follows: TGTGCCAGCAGCGTAGCTACGGGTGCGTCCTACGAGCAGTACTTC. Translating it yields CASSVATGASYEQYF.

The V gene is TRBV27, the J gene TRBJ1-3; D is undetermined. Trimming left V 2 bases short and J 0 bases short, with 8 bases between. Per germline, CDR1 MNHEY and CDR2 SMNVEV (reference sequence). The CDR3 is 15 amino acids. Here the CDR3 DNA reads TGTGCCAGCAGTTTACCAGACAACTCTGGAAACACCATATATTTT. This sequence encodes CASSLPDNSGNTIYF.

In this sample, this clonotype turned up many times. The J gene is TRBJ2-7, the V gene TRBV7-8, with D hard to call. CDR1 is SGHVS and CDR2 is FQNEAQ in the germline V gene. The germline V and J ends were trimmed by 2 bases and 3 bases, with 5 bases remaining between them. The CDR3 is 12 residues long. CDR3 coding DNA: TGTGCCAGCAGCTTAAACAACTACGAGCAGTACTTC. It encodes CASSLNNYEQYF.

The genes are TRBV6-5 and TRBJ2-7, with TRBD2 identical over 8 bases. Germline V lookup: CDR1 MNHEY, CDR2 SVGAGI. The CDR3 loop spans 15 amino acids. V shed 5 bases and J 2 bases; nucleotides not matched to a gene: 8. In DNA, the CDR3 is TGTGCCAGCAGTGTCCGACTAGCGAGTACCTACGAGCAGTACTTC. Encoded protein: CASSVRLASTYEQYF.

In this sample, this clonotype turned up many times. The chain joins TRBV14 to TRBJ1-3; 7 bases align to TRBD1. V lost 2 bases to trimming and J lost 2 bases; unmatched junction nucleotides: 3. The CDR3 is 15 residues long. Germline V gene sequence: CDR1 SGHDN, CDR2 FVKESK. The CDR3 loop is CASSQLQGTGNTIYF. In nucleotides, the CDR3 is TGTGCCAGCAGCCAACTACAGGGGACTGGAAACACCATATATTTT. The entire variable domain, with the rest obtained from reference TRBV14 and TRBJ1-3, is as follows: EAGVTQFPSHSVIEKGQTVTLRCDPISGHDNLYWYRRVMGKEIKFLLHFVKESKQDESGMPNNRFLAERTGGTYSTLKVQPAELEDSGVYFCASSQLQGTGNTIYFGEGSWLTVV.

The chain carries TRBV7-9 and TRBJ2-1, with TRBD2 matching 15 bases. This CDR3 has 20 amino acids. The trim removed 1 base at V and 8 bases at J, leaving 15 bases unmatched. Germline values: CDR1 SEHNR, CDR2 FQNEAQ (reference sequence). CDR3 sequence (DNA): TGTGCCAGCAGCTTAGTGTTGGGACTAGCGGGAGGTTCGAGGTTGGATGAGCAGTTCTTC. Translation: CASSLVLGLAGGSRLDEQFF.

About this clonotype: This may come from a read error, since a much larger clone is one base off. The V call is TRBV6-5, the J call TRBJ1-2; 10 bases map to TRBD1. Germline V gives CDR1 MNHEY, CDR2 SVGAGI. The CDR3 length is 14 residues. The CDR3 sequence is CASKMGQGIYGHTF. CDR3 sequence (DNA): TGTGCCAGCAAAATGGGACAGGGGATCTATGGCCACACCTTC.

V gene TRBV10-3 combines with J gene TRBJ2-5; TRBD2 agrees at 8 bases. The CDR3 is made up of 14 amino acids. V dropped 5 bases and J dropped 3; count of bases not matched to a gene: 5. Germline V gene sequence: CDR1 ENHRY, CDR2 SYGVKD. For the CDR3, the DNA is TGTGCCATCAGTCGGGGGGGGTTAGAAGAGACCCAGTACTTC. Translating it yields CAISRGGLEETQYF.

CDR3 sequence (DNA): TGTGCCAGCACTCAAGAGGGGTTAAGTGAAGCTTTCTTT. Protein sequence: CASTQEGLSEAFF. The rearrangement links TRBV6-1 to TRBJ1-1, with D tentatively TRBD1 (5 bases). Germline V CDR1 and CDR2: MNHNS, SASEGT. The V gene lost 7 bases and the J gene lost 7 bases, with 16 bases spanning the gap. The CDR3 covers 13 residues.

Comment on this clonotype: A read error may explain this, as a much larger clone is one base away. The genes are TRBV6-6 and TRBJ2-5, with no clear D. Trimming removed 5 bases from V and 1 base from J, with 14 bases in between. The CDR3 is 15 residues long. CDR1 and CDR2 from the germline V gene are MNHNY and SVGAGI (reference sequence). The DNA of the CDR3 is TGTGCCAGCAGTCCAGGCACTACTATCCAAGAGACCCAGTACTTC. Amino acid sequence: CASSPGTTIQETQYF.

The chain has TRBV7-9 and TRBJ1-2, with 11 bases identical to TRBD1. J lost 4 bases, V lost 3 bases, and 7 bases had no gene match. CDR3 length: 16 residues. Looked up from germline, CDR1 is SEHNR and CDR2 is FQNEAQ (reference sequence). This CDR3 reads CASSFRDRGAGYGYTF. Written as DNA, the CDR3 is TGTGCCAGCAGCTTCCGGGACAGGGGGGCTGGCTATGGCTACACCTTC.

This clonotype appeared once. The CDR3 DNA follows: TGCAGCTTGTACGGGACAGGGTACGAGCAGTACTTC. Amino acids: CSLYGTGYEQYF. The chain combines TRBV29-1 with TRBJ2-7, with 9 positions matching TRBD1. Trimming cost V 8 bases and J 4 bases; bases outside gene matches: 6. In germline, CDR1 is SQVTM, CDR2 ANQGSEA. This CDR3 has 12 amino acids.

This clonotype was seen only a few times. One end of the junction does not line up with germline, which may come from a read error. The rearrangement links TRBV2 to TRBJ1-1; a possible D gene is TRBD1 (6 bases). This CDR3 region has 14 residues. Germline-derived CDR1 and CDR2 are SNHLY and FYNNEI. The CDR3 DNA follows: TGTGCCGGCAGGCGCGCCGGGACATCACCTGAAGCTTTCTTT. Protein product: CAGRRAGTSPEAFF.

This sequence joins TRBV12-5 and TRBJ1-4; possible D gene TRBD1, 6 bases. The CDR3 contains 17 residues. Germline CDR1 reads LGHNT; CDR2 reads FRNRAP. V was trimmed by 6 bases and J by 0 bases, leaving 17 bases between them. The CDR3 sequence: CASGVWGARATNEKLFF. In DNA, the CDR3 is TGTGCTAGTGGGGTGTGGGGGGCCCGAGCAACTAATGAAAAACTGTTTTTT.

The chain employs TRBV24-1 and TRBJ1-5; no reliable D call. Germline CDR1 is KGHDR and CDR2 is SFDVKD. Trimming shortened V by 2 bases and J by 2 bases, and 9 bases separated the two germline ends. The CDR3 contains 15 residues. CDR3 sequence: CATSDSRWGNQPQHF. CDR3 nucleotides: TGTGCCACCAGTGATTCCCGGTGGGGCAATCAGCCCCAGCATTTT.

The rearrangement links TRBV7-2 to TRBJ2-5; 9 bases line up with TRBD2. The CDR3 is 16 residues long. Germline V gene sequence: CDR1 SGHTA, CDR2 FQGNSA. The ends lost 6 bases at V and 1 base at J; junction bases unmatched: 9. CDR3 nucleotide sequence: TGTGCCAGCAGAAACCATCGACTAGCGGTCCAAGAGACCCAGTACTTC. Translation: CASRNHRLAVQETQYF.

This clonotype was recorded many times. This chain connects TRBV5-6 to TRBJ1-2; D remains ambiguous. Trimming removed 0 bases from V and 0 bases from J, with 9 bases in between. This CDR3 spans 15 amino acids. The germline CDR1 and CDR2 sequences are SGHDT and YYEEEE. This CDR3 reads CASSLDRSTNYGYTF. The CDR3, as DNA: TGTGCCAGCAGCTTGGACCGATCTACTAACTATGGCTACACCTTC.

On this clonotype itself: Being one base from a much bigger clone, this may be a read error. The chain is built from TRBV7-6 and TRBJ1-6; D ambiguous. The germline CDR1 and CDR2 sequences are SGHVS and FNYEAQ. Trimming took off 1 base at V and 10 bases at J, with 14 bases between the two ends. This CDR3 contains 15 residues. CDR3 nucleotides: TGTGCCAGCAGCTTAGACGCGGAGGGTCGCTCACCCCTCCACTTT. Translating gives CASSLDAEGRSPLHF.

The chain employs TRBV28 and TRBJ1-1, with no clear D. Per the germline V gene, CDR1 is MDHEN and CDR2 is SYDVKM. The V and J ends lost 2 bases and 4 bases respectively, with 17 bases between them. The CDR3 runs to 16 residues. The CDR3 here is CASSLATVYSFTEAFF. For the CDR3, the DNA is TGTGCCAGCAGTTTAGCAACGGTTTACTCTTTCACTGAAGCTTTCTTT.

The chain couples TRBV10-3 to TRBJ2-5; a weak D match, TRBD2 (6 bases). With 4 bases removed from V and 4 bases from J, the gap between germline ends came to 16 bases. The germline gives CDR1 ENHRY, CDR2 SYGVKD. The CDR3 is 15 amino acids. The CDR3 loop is CAISGDSGDRETQYF. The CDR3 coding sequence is TGTGCCATCAGTGGGGACTCCGGGGACCGAGAGACCCAGTACTTC.

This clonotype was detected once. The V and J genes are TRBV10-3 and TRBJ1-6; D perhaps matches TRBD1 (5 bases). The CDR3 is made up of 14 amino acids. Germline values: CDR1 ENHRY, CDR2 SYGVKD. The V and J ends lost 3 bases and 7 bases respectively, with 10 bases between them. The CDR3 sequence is CAISDAGTNSPLHF. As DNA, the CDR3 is TGTGCCATCAGTGACGCAGGGACCAATTCACCCCTCCACTTT.

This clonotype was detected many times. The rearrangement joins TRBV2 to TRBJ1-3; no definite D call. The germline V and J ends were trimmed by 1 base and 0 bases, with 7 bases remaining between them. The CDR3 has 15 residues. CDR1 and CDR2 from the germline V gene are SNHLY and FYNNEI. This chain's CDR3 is CASSEGGNSGNTIYF. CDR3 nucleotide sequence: TGTGCCAGCAGTGAAGGAGGAAACTCTGGAAACACCATATATTTT.

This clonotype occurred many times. The CDR3 here is CASSLGTLLRGTEAFF. For the CDR3, the DNA is TGTGCCAGTAGTTTGGGGACACTCCTTCGAGGAACTGAAGCTTTCTTT. The rearrangement joins TRBV19 to TRBJ1-1; a possible D gene is TRBD1 (6 bases). Germline CDR1 reads LNHDA; CDR2 reads SQIVND (reference sequence). The CDR3 has 16 amino acids. V was trimmed by 5 bases and J by 5 bases, leaving 21 bases between them.

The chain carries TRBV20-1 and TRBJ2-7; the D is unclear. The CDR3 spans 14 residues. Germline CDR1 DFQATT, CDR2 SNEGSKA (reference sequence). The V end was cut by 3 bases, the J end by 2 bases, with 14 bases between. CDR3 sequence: CSASGLDQPYEQYF. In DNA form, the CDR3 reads TGCAGTGCTAGTGGTTTGGATCAGCCCTACGAGCAGTACTTC.

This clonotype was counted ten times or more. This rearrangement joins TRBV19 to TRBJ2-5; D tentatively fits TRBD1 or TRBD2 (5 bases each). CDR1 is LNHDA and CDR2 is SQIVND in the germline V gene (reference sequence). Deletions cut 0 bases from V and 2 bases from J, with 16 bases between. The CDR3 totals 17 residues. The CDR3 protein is CASSIEGRVATQETQYF. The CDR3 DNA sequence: TGTGCCAGTAGTATAGAGGGGCGGGTAGCGACGCAAGAGACCCAGTACTTC.